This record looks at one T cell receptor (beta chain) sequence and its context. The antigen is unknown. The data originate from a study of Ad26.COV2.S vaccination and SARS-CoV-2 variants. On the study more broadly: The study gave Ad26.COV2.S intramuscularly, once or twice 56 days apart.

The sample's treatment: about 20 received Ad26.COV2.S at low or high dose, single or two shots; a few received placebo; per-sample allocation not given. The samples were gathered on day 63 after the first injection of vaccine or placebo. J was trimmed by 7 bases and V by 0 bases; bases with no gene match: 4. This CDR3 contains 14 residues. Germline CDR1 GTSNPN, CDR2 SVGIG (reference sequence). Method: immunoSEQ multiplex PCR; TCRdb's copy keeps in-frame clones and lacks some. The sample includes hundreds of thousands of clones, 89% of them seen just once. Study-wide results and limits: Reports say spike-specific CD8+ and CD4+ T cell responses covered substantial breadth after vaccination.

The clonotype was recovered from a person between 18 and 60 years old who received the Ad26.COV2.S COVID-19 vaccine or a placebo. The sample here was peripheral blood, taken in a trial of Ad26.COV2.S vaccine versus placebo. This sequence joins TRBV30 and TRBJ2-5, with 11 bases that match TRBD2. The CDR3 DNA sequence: TGTGCCTGGAGTGTACTAGCGGGGGAAGGGACCCAGTACTTC. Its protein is CAWSVLAGEGTQYF.